This is a list of T cell receptor beta chains from one sample in a study of blood T cell repertoires in COVID-19. Data came from immunoSEQ multiplex PCR; TCRdb stores just in-frame clones and leaves some out. The repertoire has about 270,000 clones, approximately 90% of them found once; the top ten carry approximately 2.7%. Specimen: PBMCs or T cells enriched from blood (not recorded which). The receptor source for this set is a man aged 40-49 years who had been exposed to COVID-19. Each CDR3 is given with its conserved first and last residue. The order of the fields is CDR3 length, J gene, V gene, clone size, D gene, CDR3 DNA, CDR3 protein. The D gene is left open where the match is weak. Only part of the rows carry a size: once, few, many, or a class if the clone is expanded.

cdr3_length: 14; j_call: TRBJ2-7; v_call: TRBV7-9; clone_size: NA; d_call: TRBD1; cdr3_nt: TGTGCCAGCAGCCCTCCGGGACAGGCCTACGAGCAGTACTTC; cdr3_aa: CASSPPGQAYEQYF
cdr3_length: 18; j_call: TRBJ1-3; v_call: TRBV19; clone_size: NA; d_call: NA; cdr3_nt: TGTGCCAGTAGTATTTGGAGATATGGGACTTTCTCTGGAAACACCATATATTTT; cdr3_aa: CASSIWRYGTFSGNTIYF
cdr3_length: 13; j_call: TRBJ2-2; v_call: TRBV28; clone_size: NA; d_call: NA; cdr3_nt: TGTGCCAGCAGTTTATCTACCGCCGGGGAGCTGTTTTTT; cdr3_aa: CASSLSTAGELFF
cdr3_length: 18; j_call: TRBJ2-2; v_call: TRBV4-1; clone_size: NA; d_call: TRBD2; cdr3_nt: TGCGCCAGCAGCCAAGATGTCGGACTAGCGGGAGTCACCGGGGAGCTGTTTTTT; cdr3_aa: CASSQDVGLAGVTGELFF
cdr3_length: 14; j_call: TRBJ2-1; v_call: TRBV5-1; clone_size: NA; d_call: NA; cdr3_nt: TGCGCCAGCAGCTTGGGATTACCCGGGAATGAGCAGTTCTTC; cdr3_aa: CASSLGLPGNEQFF
cdr3_length: 16; j_call: TRBJ1-3; v_call: TRBV6-1; clone_size: NA; d_call: TRBD1; cdr3_nt: TGTGCCAGCAGTGAAACTAAGGGGACAGGGGGAAACACCATATATTTT; cdr3_aa: CASSETKGTGGNTIYF
cdr3_length: 15; j_call: TRBJ1-2; v_call: TRBV2; clone_size: NA; d_call: NA; cdr3_nt: TGTGCCAGCAGTGTAGCCGGCAGTGGCTCCGGGGGCTACACCTTC; cdr3_aa: CASSVAGSGSGGYTF
cdr3_length: 15; j_call: TRBJ2-7; v_call: TRBV5-1; clone_size: NA; d_call: TRBD1; cdr3_nt: TGCGCCAGCAGCTCCCCACTGGGACAGGGATACGAGCAGTACTTC; cdr3_aa: CASSSPLGQGYEQYF
cdr3_length: 15; j_call: TRBJ2-1; v_call: TRBV7-8; clone_size: NA; d_call: TRBD2; cdr3_nt: TGTGCCAGCAGCTCGGTTCGGGCGGGAGGCGATGAGCAGTTCTTC; cdr3_aa: CASSSVRAGGDEQFF
cdr3_length: 15; j_call: TRBJ2-7; v_call: TRBV4-1; clone_size: NA; d_call: TRBD1; cdr3_nt: TGCGCCAGCAGCTCCCTACAGGGGGGATTCCACGAGCAGTACTTC; cdr3_aa: CASSSLQGGFHEQYF
cdr3_length: 14; j_call: TRBJ2-3; v_call: TRBV6-4; clone_size: NA; d_call: NA; cdr3_nt: TGTGCCAGCAGTGGAGGATCTCGAGCAGATACGCAGTATTTT; cdr3_aa: CASSGGSRADTQYF
cdr3_length: 14; j_call: TRBJ2-7; v_call: TRBV4-1; clone_size: few; d_call: TRBD1; cdr3_nt: TGCGCCAGCAGCCAAGATGGGACAGGGGACGAGCAGTACTTC; cdr3_aa: CASSQDGTGDEQYF
cdr3_length: 14; j_call: TRBJ1-2; v_call: TRBV7-9; clone_size: NA; d_call: TRBD1; cdr3_nt: TGTGCCAGCAGCTTCCCCGGGACAGGGTTTGGCTACACCTTC; cdr3_aa: CASSFPGTGFGYTF
cdr3_length: 16; j_call: TRBJ2-2; v_call: TRBV9; clone_size: NA; d_call: NA; cdr3_nt: TGTGCCAGCAGCGTTAGGAGGGCCTCGAACACCGGGGAGCTGTTTTTT; cdr3_aa: CASSVRRASNTGELFF
cdr3_length: 12; j_call: TRBJ2-7; v_call: TRBV18; clone_size: NA; d_call: NA; cdr3_nt: TGTGCCAGCTCACCCTCGGAGGGCGAGCAGTACTTC; cdr3_aa: CASSPSEGEQYF
cdr3_length: 14; j_call: TRBJ2-3; v_call: TRBV19; clone_size: NA; d_call: TRBD2; cdr3_nt: TGTGCCAGTAGGGATGGTAGCGGGAGCCATACGCAGTATTTT; cdr3_aa: CASRDGSGSHTQYF
cdr3_length: 14; j_call: TRBJ1-3; v_call: TRBV2; clone_size: once; d_call: NA; cdr3_nt: TGTGCCAGCAGTGTGGACAGCCCCGCGAACACCATATATTTT; cdr3_aa: CASSVDSPANTIYF
cdr3_length: 14; j_call: TRBJ2-3; v_call: TRBV19; clone_size: NA; d_call: TRBD2; cdr3_nt: TGTGCCAGTAGCCCGGGACTAGAAGTGAATACGCAGTATTTT; cdr3_aa: CASSPGLEVNTQYF
cdr3_length: 14; j_call: TRBJ1-2; v_call: TRBV7-2; clone_size: NA; d_call: NA; cdr3_nt: TGTGCCAGCAGCTCGTACAGGAGGGACTATGGCTACACCTTC; cdr3_aa: CASSSYRRDYGYTF
cdr3_length: 16; j_call: TRBJ1-5; v_call: TRBV7-9; clone_size: NA; d_call: NA; cdr3_nt: TGTGCCAGCAGCTTAGGGCAGGGCGGAGGCAATCAGCCCCAGCATTTT; cdr3_aa: CASSLGQGGGNQPQHF
cdr3_length: 15; j_call: TRBJ1-3; v_call: TRBV28; clone_size: NA; d_call: NA; cdr3_nt: TGTGCCAGTTCTAGACCCAATTCATCTGGAAACACCATATATTTT; cdr3_aa: CASSRPNSSGNTIYF
cdr3_length: 14; j_call: TRBJ1-2; v_call: TRBV9; clone_size: NA; d_call: TRBD1; cdr3_nt: TGTGCCAGCAGCCTCCCTGGGACAGGGGAAGGCTACACCTTC; cdr3_aa: CASSLPGTGEGYTF
cdr3_length: 14; j_call: TRBJ2-3; v_call: TRBV27; clone_size: NA; d_call: NA; cdr3_nt: TGTGCCAGCAGTTTATCCACAGGGACAGATACGCAGTATTTT; cdr3_aa: CASSLSTGTDTQYF
cdr3_length: 14; j_call: TRBJ2-1; v_call: TRBV29-1; clone_size: NA; d_call: NA; cdr3_nt: TGCAGCGTTGTCGACGGGAGCTCCTACAATGAGCAGTTCTTC; cdr3_aa: CSVVDGSSYNEQFF
cdr3_length: 17; j_call: TRBJ1-6; v_call: TRBV28; clone_size: NA; d_call: TRBD1; cdr3_nt: TGTGCCAGCAGTTCCTATAGGGACAGGCGCCGAAATTCACCCCTCCACTTT; cdr3_aa: CASSSYRDRRRNSPLHF
cdr3_length: 16; j_call: TRBJ2-7; v_call: TRBV28; clone_size: NA; d_call: NA; cdr3_nt: TGTGCCAGCAGTCCACTCGGGCAGGGTCCGACCTACGAGCAGTACTTC; cdr3_aa: CASSPLGQGPTYEQYF
cdr3_length: 16; j_call: TRBJ2-1; v_call: TRBV29-1; clone_size: many; d_call: TRBD2; cdr3_nt: TGCAGCGTTCTGGGGACTAGCTCCGGTCATTACAATGAGCAGTTCTTC; cdr3_aa: CSVLGTSSGHYNEQFF
cdr3_length: 15; j_call: TRBJ1-5; v_call: TRBV19; clone_size: NA; d_call: TRBD1; cdr3_nt: TGTGCCAGTAGGGGACAGGGGGTAGCGAATCAGCCCCAGCATTTT; cdr3_aa: CASRGQGVANQPQHF
cdr3_length: 16; j_call: TRBJ1-3; v_call: TRBV6-1; clone_size: NA; d_call: NA; cdr3_nt: TGTGCCAGCAGCGAACTATGGACTGTCCCGGACCACACCATATATTTT; cdr3_aa: CASSELWTVPDHTIYF